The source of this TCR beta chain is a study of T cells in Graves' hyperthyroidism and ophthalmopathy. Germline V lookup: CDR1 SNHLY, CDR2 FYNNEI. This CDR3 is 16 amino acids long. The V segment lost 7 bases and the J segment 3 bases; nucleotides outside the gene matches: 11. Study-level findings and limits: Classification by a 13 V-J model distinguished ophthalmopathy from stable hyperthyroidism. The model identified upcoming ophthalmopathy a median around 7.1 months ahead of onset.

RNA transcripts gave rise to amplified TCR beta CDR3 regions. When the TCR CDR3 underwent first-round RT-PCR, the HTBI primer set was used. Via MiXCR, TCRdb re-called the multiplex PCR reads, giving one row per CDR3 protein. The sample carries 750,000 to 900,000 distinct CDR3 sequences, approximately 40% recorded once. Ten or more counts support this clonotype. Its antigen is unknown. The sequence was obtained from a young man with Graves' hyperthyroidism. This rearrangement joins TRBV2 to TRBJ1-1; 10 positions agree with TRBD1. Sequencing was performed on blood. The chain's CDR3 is CASTVPGQGRDTEAFF. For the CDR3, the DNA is TGTGCCAGCACGGTCCCGGGACAGGGGCGCGACACTGAAGCTTTCTTT.